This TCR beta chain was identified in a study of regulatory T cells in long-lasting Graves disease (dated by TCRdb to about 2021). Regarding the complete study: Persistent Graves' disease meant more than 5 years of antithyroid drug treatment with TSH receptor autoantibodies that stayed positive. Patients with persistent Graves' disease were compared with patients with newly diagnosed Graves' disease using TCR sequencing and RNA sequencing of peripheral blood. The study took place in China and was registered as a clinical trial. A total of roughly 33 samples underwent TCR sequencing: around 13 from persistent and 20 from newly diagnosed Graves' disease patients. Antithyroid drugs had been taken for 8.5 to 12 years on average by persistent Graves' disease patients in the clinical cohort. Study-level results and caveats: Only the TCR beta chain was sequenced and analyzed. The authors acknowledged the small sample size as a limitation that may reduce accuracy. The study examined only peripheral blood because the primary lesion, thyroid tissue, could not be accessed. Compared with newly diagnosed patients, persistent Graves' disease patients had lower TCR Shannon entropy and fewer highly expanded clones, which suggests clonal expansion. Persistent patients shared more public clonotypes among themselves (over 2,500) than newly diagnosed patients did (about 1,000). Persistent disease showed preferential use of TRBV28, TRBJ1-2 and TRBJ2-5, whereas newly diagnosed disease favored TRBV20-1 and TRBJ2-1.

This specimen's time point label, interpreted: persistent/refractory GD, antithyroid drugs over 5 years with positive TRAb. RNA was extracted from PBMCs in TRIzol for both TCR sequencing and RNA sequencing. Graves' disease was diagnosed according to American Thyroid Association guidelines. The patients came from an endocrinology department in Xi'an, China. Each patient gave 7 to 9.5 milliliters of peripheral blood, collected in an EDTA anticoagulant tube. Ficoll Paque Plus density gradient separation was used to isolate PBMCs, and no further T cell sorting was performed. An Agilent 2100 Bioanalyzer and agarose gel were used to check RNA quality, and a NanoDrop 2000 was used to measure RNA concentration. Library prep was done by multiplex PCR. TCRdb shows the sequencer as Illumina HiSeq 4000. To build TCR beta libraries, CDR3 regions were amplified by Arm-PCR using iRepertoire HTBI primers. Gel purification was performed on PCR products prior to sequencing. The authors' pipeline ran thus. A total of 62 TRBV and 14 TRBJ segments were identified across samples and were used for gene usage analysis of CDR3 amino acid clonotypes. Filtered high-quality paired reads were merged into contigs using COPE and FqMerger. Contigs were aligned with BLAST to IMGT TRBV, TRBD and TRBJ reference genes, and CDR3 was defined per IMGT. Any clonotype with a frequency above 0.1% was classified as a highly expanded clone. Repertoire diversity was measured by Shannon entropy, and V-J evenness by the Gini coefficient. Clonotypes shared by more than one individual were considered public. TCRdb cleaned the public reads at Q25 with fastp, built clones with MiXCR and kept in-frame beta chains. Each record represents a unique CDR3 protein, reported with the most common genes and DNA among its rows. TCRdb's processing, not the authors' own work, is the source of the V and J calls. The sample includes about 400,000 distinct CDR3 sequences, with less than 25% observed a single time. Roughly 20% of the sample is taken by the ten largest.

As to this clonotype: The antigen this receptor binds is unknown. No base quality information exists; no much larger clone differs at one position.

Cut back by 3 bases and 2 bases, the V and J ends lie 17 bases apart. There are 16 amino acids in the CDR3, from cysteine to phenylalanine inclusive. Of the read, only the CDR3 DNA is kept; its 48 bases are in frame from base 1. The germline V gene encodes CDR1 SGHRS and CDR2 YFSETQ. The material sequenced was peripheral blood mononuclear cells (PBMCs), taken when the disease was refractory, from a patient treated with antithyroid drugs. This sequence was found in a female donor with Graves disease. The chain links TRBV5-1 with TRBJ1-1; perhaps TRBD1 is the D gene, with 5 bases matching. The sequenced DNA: TGCGCCAGCAGCTCGGACGGTAGGGGAGGCAACACTGAAGCTTTCTTT. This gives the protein CASSSDGRGGNTEAFF.